This T cell receptor beta chain was obtained from a study of blood T cell repertoires in COVID-19. Profiling relied on immunoSEQ multiplex PCR, and the TCRdb table lists in-frame clones only, not all of them. Of over 250,000 clones in the sample, approximately 90% were seen once. This TCR was sampled from a woman between 50 and 59 years old with COVID-19, enrolled during active disease. The sample was peripheral blood.

The CDR3 bases are TGTGCCAGCAGCTTGGGGAGCAGGGGTGGTACCGGGGAGCTGTTTTTT. Amino acids: CASSLGSRGGTGELFF. V is TRBV5-4 and J is TRBJ2-2; a weak D match, TRBD1 (6 bases). Germline CDR1 reads SGHNT; CDR2 reads YYREEE (reference sequence). V gave up 0 bases and J gave up 5 bases, with 14 bases separating them. The CDR3 covers 16 residues. The whole variable domain, filled in from reference TRBV5-4 and TRBJ2-2, reads ETGVTQSPTHLIKTRGQQVTLRCSSQSGHNTVSWYQQALGQGPQFIFQYYREEENGRGNFPPRFSGLQFPNYSSELNVNALELDDSALYLCASSLGSRGGTGELFFGEGSRLTVL.